Listed here are 9 T cell receptor beta chains from one sample, sequenced in a study of shared clonotypes between healthy human individuals. Sequenced by immunoSEQ multiplex PCR; TCRdb stores in-frame clones only, minus some. The table lists approximately 320,000 clones, under 80% of them singletons. The sample consisted of memory CD4+ T cells sorted from blood. Documented subset: CD45RA-negative fraction. These receptors were obtained from a man between 25 and 39 years old in good health.

For the CDR3, the DNA is TGCGCCAGCAGCCGTTCCGGGACAGGGGACTACGAGCAGTACTTC. Its translation: CASSRSGTGDYEQYF. The chain has TRBV4-3 and TRBJ2-7, with 10 bases lining up with TRBD1. CDR1 and CDR2 (germline): LGHNA, YSLEER. CDR3 size: 15 residues. V was clipped by 4 bases and J by 3 bases; unmatched bases: 6.

This chain connects TRBV6-1 to TRBJ1-4; D gene ambiguous. The V end lost 1 base, the J end lost 8 bases, and 11 bases lay between the germline ends. There are 14 residues in the CDR3. Germline loops: CDR1 MNHNS, CDR2 SASEGT. The CDR3 nucleotides are TGTGCCAGCAGTGAAGAGGGCCTTAGCGAAAAACTGTTTTTT. Its protein is CASSEEGLSEKLFF.

This rearrangement joins TRBV4-3 to TRBJ1-4, with D possibly being TRBD1 (5 bases). Trimming shortened V by 4 bases and J by 5 bases, and 8 bases separated the two germline ends. This CDR3 is 13 amino acids long. Germline V gives CDR1 LGHNA, CDR2 YSLEER. CDR3 DNA: TGCGCCAGCAGCCCCCGGGGGAATGAAAAACTGTTTTTT. Protein sequence: CASSPRGNEKLFF.

V and J are TRBV7-3 and TRBJ2-1, with a tentative D call TRBD2 (5 bases). CDR1 and CDR2 from the germline V gene are SGHTA and FQGTGA. The length of the CDR3 is 17 residues. V was shortened by 0 bases and J by 0 bases, with 12 bases between the two germline ends. The CDR3: CASSLTAGGSSYNEQFF. The CDR3 DNA is TGTGCCAGCAGCTTAACGGCTGGTGGGAGCTCCTACAATGAGCAGTTCTTC.

The chain uses TRBV6-1 and TRBJ1-2, with 11 bases that match TRBD1. The V segment lost 4 bases and the J segment 8 bases; nucleotides outside the gene matches: 6. This CDR3 contains 14 residues. CDR1 is MNHNS, CDR2 SASEGT, per germline. The CDR3 spells CASSVRDRGIGYTF. The CDR3 coding sequence is TGTGCCAGCAGTGTGCGGGACAGGGGGATCGGCTACACCTTC.

The chain couples TRBV20-1 to TRBJ2-1, with unresolved D. This CDR3 spans 10 amino acids. Trimming took off 0 bases at V and 10 bases at J, with 4 bases between the two ends. CDR1 DFQATT and CDR2 SNEGSKA come from the germline V gene (reference sequence). CDR3: CSARDWEQFF. CDR3 nucleotides: TGCAGTGCTAGAGATTGGGAGCAGTTCTTC.

The CDR3 DNA reads as TGTGCCAGCAGGGGGGGACAGGCGTTTAATGAAAAACTGTTTTTT. Translating gives CASRGGQAFNEKLFF. The chain carries TRBV6-4 and TRBJ1-4, with 8 bases lining up with TRBD1. The CDR3 runs to 15 residues. V trimming: 6 bases; J trimming: 4 bases; junction bases outside the gene matches: 7. CDR1 MRHNA and CDR2 SNTAGT come from the germline V gene.

The gene calls are TRBV15 and TRBJ2-3; 10 nucleotides align to TRBD1. The J segment lost 4 bases and the V segment lost 1 base, leaving 5 bases of the junction unmatched. This CDR3 region has 16 residues. Germline loops: CDR1 LNHNV, CDR2 YYDKDF (reference sequence). DNA of the CDR3: TGTGCCACCAGCAGAGGGCCCGGGACAGGGGCAGATACGCAGTATTTT. Protein product: CATSRGPGTGADTQYF.

The rearrangement links TRBV27 to TRBJ1-2; perhaps TRBD1 as D (6 bases). The CDR3 length is 14 residues. Germline lookup yields CDR1 MNHEY and CDR2 SMNVEV (reference sequence). Trimming stripped 5 bases from V and 5 bases from J, with 15 bases between. The CDR3 DNA reads TGTGCCAGCAGTAGGGGGACCTTAAGTTATGGCTACACCTTC. Translation gives CASSRGTLSYGYTF.